This T cell receptor beta chain was captured in a study of T cells in localized non-small cell lung cancer. Sequencing was performed with immunoSEQ multiplex PCR; in TCRdb, only in-frame clones are kept and a portion is missing. The sample lists 35,000 to 45,000 clones; 80% to 85% were seen once. As regards this clone: What it binds is not known.

Germline V lookup: CDR1 SGHTA, CDR2 FQGNSA. The CDR3 consists of 15 residues. J gave up 11 bases and V 5 bases, and 16 bases lay outside the gene matches. Study results and limitations: There was higher T cell clonality in uninvolved adjacent lung than in tumor, and it was highest there. Only one tumor region was sequenced, so heterogeneity remains possible.

J is TRBJ1-1 and V is TRBV7-2; 8 nucleotides agree with TRBD1. The clonotype originates from a male donor at least 60 years old with stage II lung adenocarcinoma. The input for sequencing was peripheral blood mononuclear cells, taken before any cancer treatment. CDR3: CASSPPSRTGIAAFF. CDR3 DNA sequence: TGTGCCAGCAGCCCCCCCTCCAGGACAGGGATAGCGGCTTTCTTT. The variable domain in full, with the rest retrieved from reference TRBV7-2 and TRBJ1-1, is GAGVSQSPSNKVTEKGKDVELRCDPISGHTALYWYRQSLGQGLEFLIYFQGNSAPDKSGLPSDRFSAERTGGSVSTLTIQRTQQEDSAVYLCASSPPSRTGIAAFFGQGTRLTVV.